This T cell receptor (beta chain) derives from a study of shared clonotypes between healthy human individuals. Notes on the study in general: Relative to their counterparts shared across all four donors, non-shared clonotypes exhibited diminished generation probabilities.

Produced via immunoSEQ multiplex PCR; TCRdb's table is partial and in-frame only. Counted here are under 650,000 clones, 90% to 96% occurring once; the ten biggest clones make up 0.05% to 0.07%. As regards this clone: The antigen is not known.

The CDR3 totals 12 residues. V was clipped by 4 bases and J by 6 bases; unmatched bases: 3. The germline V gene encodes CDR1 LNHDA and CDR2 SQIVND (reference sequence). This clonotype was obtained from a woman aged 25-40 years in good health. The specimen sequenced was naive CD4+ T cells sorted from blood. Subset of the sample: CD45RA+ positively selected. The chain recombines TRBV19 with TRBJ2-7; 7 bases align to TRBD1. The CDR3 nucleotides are TGTGCCAGTAGTAGTGGACAGGTCGAGCAGTACTTC. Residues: CASSSGQVEQYF.